This entry lists 2 T cell receptor beta chains sequenced from one sample in a study of regulatory T cells in long-lasting Graves disease. Library construction for TCR beta used iRepertoire HTBI primers and Arm-PCR of CDR3 regions. One entry per CDR3 protein, called by TCRdb with MiXCR from the multiplex PCR reads. Of about 310,000 distinct CDR3 sequences listed, under 25% are singletons. Sample time point: persistent/refractory GD, antithyroid drugs over 5 years with positive TRAb. PBMC-derived RNA was used for the TCR library. Sequenced here: peripheral blood mononuclear cells (PBMCs), sampled when the disease was refractory, from a patient treated with antithyroid drugs. Receptors were obtained from a female donor with Graves disease.

This clonotype has at least ten counts. The chain joins TRBV7-2 to TRBJ2-4, with D hard to call. CDR3 size: 13 residues. Germline V gene lookup returns CDR1 SGHTA and CDR2 FQGNSA. Trimming took off 7 bases at V and 0 bases at J, with 7 bases between the two ends. This CDR3 reads CASTDLAKNIQYF. CDR3 sequence (DNA): TGTGCCAGCACGGACCTAGCCAAAAACATTCAGTACTTC.

The sample holds many counts of this clonotype. This chain uses TRBV24-1 with TRBJ2-5, with D possibly TRBD1 on 6 matching bases. Trimming removed 7 bases at V and 2 bases at J, with 16 bases between. In germline, CDR1 is KGHDR, CDR2 SFDVKD. The CDR3 sequence is 15 residues long. DNA of the CDR3: TGTGCCACCAGCGAGACAGGCGCGTTACAAGAGACCCAGTACTTC. Translating gives CATSETGALQETQYF.